The 24 T cell receptor beta chains presented below share a single source sample, sequenced in a study of cytomegalovirus exposure and HLA in healthy donors. Primers: 60 Vbeta forward and 13 Jbeta reverse. Sequencing was performed with immunoSEQ multiplex PCR; in TCRdb, only in-frame clones are kept and a portion is missing. This table holds some 140,000 clones, roughly four fifths found once. Sequenced input: PBMCs. These receptors originate from a woman aged 55-70 years in good health and CMV-seronegative.

V and J are TRBV7-6 and TRBJ1-1; the match to TRBD1 covers 9 bases. The CDR3 length is 15 residues. Germline values: CDR1 SGHVS, CDR2 FNYEAQ. V gave up 5 bases and J gave up 5 bases; unmatched junction bases: 9. CDR3 DNA sequence: TGTGCCAGCAGCCCCTCACAGGGGGCGCAGACTGAAGCTTTCTTT. This translates into CASSPSQGAQTEAFF.

This clone was detected a few times. The chain combines TRBV4-1 with TRBJ2-5; no clear D. Deletions cut 0 bases from V and 1 base from J, with 6 bases between. Germline CDR1 and CDR2: MGHRA and YSYEKL. This CDR3 has 14 residues. This CDR3 is CASSQDNFQETQYF. CDR3 bases: TGCGCCAGCAGCCAAGATAACTTCCAAGAGACCCAGTACTTC.

This clone was detected a few times. The V call is TRBV29-1, the J call TRBJ1-2; 7 positions agree with TRBD1. The CDR3 spans 13 residues. Germline V CDR1 and CDR2: SQVTM, ANQGSEA. V was pared by 1 base and J by 8 bases, with 7 bases of the junction left unmatched. In DNA, the CDR3 is TGCAGCGTTGAAGGGCCGGGACAGAGCGGCTACACCTTC. Protein product: CSVEGPGQSGYTF.

This clone was detected only a few times. The genes are TRBV28 and TRBJ1-3, with D perhaps TRBD1 (5 bases). From germline, CDR1 is MDHEN and CDR2 SYDVKM. V gave up 6 bases and J gave up 2 bases, with 11 bases separating them. The CDR3 covers 14 residues. In DNA, the CDR3 is TGTGCCAGCAGCGTCCAAGGGGCTGGAAACACCATATATTTT. Residues: CASSVQGAGNTIYF.

This clone occurred a few times. The chain employs TRBV28 and TRBJ1-4; 8 nucleotides agree with TRBD1. V lost 2 bases to trimming and J lost 0 bases; unmatched junction nucleotides: 8. The CDR3 is made up of 18 amino acids. Germline V gene sequence: CDR1 MDHEN, CDR2 SYDVKM. In DNA, the CDR3 is TGTGCCAGCAGTTTAAGGTCTTGGGGACAGGCAACTAATGAAAAACTGTTTTTT. Encoded protein: CASSLRSWGQATNEKLFF.

The chain employs TRBV11-3 and TRBJ2-1; D ambiguous. Per the germline V gene, CDR1 is SGHNT and CDR2 is YENEEA. Trimming cost V 4 bases and J 9 bases, with 13 bases left between them. CDR3 length: 13 residues. The CDR3 loop is CASSSTPTSEQFF. The CDR3 DNA is TGTGCCAGCAGCTCCACCCCCACCAGTGAGCAGTTCTTC.

This clone occurred a few times. The chain is built from TRBV7-8 and TRBJ2-1, with 7 bases lining up with TRBD1. With V trimmed by 2 bases and J by 4 bases, 2 bases remained unmatched. The V gene's germline CDR1 is SGHVS and CDR2 FQNEAQ. The CDR3 consists of 14 residues. CDR3 sequence: CASSLLGQYNEQFF. As DNA, the CDR3 is TGTGCCAGCAGCTTATTGGGACAGTACAATGAGCAGTTCTTC.

This sequence joins TRBV19 and TRBJ2-1, with a tentative D call TRBD2 (5 bases). The CDR3 is made up of 11 amino acids. Trimming pared 9 bases from V and 8 bases from J, leaving 11 bases between. CDR1 LNHDA and CDR2 SQIVND come from the germline V gene (reference sequence). CDR3 sequence (DNA): TGTGCCAGAGAGGGTAACTATGAGCAGTTCTTC. This codes for CAREGNYEQFF.

The genes are TRBV19 and TRBJ1-5; D gene ambiguous. V gave up 4 bases and J gave up 4 bases, with 17 bases separating them. The CDR3 runs 16 residues. The germline gives CDR1 LNHDA, CDR2 SQIVND (reference sequence). The CDR3 reads CASSTRQDRPNQPQHF. The DNA of the CDR3 is TGTGCCAGTAGTACCCGGCAGGATAGGCCTAATCAGCCCCAGCATTTT.

The rearrangement joins TRBV5-1 to TRBJ1-1; the D is unclear. Looked up from germline, CDR1 is SGHRS and CDR2 is YFSETQ. This CDR3 contains 14 residues. The ends were cut back, 5 bases at V and 1 base at J, with 12 bases in the middle. In nucleotides, the CDR3 is TGCGCCAGCAGTTGGGCCGCCGCGAACACTGAAGCTTTCTTT. Amino acid sequence: CASSWAAANTEAFF.

The V call is TRBV28, the J call TRBJ2-7; 11 bases fit TRBD1. Germline CDR1 and CDR2: MDHEN and SYDVKM. This CDR3 is built from 15 residues. V shed 6 bases and J 6 bases; nucleotides not matched to a gene: 10. In DNA form, the CDR3 reads TGTGCCAGCAGCCCAACCGGGACAGGGGGTTTCGAGCAGTACTTC. Protein product: CASSPTGTGGFEQYF.

V and J are TRBV28 and TRBJ2-7, with TRBD2 as a possible D gene (5 bases). Trimming left V 3 bases short and J 4 bases short, with 22 bases between. This CDR3 spans 17 amino acids. Germline CDR1 MDHEN, CDR2 SYDVKM. The CDR3 bases are TGTGCCAGCAGTTTCTTCTTTTGGCCAGGAGGAACTTACGAGCAGTACTTC. Translated, it gives CASSFFFWPGGTYEQYF.

This clone was seen a handful of times. The chain carries TRBV19 and TRBJ1-4; D possibly corresponds to TRBD1 (5 bases). Germline-derived CDR1 and CDR2 are LNHDA and SQIVND (reference sequence). Between the trimmed V and J ends, which lost 9 bases and 3 bases, there was a span of 23 bases. This CDR3 comprises 17 residues. CDR3 region: CASKATHNRRPNEKLFF. CDR3 coding DNA: TGTGCCAGCAAAGCTACGCACAACAGGCGTCCTAATGAAAAACTGTTTTTT. Full variable domain (rest looked up from reference TRBV19 and TRBJ1-4): DGGITQSPKYLFRKEGQNVTLSCEQNLNHDAMYWYRQDPGQGLRLIYYSQIVNDFQKGDIAEGYSVSREKKESFPLTVTSAQKNPTAFYLCASKATHNRRPNEKLFFGSGTQLSVL.

This clone was seen once. The CDR3 sequence is CASSTPGLAMPDTQYF. CDR3 sequence (DNA): TGTGCCAGCAGTACCCCCGGACTAGCGATGCCAGATACGCAGTATTTT. The chain is built from TRBV5-6 and TRBJ2-3, with 9 bases fitting TRBD2. The CDR3 runs to 16 residues. With V trimmed by 5 bases and J by 4 bases, 11 bases remained unmatched. Germline V CDR1 and CDR2: SGHDT, YYEEEE.

The rearrangement uses TRBV5-1 and TRBJ2-5, with 7 bases fitting TRBD1. CDR3 length: 14 amino acids. CDR1 is SGHRS and CDR2 is YFSETQ in the germline V gene. After removal of 4 bases from V and 4 bases from J, the junction contained 7 bases not matched to a gene. The CDR3 DNA reads as TGCGCCAGCAGCCTACGAAACAGGGGAGAGACCCAGTACTTC. Translation: CASSLRNRGETQYF.

The chain couples TRBV7-9 to TRBJ2-2; D is undetermined. CDR1 is SEHNR and CDR2 is FQNEAQ in the germline V gene (reference sequence). With 1 base removed from V and 2 bases from J, the gap between germline ends came to 14 bases. The CDR3 has 17 residues. The CDR3 reads CASSLVPSGRNTGELFF. For the CDR3, the DNA is TGTGCCAGCAGCTTAGTCCCGAGTGGGCGTAACACCGGGGAGCTGTTTTTT.

The rearrangement links TRBV27 to TRBJ1-4; possibly TRBD1 for D (5 bases). V lost 5 bases and J 4 bases, leaving 11 bases between the germline ends. Germline values: CDR1 MNHEY, CDR2 SMNVEV (reference sequence). The CDR3 has 14 amino acids. DNA of the CDR3: TGTGCCAGCAGTGTTTGGGGGGATAATGAAAAACTGTTTTTT. It is translated as CASSVWGDNEKLFF.

The CDR3, as DNA: TGTGCCAGCAGCTTAGGTAACCTAAACTACTTC. It codes for CASSLGNLNYF. The chain is built from TRBV7-9 and TRBJ2-5; D call uncertain. The germline V gene encodes CDR1 SEHNR and CDR2 FQNEAQ (reference sequence). The CDR3 totals 11 residues. The V and J ends lost 1 base and 14 bases respectively, with 11 bases between them.

The genes are TRBV2 and TRBJ2-1; D unclear. V was trimmed by 5 bases and J by 0 bases, leaving 8 bases between them. The CDR3 has 14 amino acids. CDR1 and CDR2 from the germline V gene are SNHLY and FYNNEI. This CDR3 reads CASSQLSSYNEQFF. The CDR3 region has the DNA TGTGCCAGCAGTCAGTTAAGCTCCTACAATGAGCAGTTCTTC.

V usage is TRBV11-2 and J usage is TRBJ2-2; D is undetermined. This CDR3 comprises 11 residues. Trimming stripped 7 bases from V and 8 bases from J, with 8 bases between. The germline gives CDR1 SGHAT, CDR2 FQNNGV. Written as DNA, the CDR3 is TGTGCCAGCACCGACTGGGGGGAGCTGTTTTTT. Translating it yields CASTDWGELFF.

This rearrangement joins TRBV30 to TRBJ1-2; 7 bases are a match to TRBD1. Trimming cost V 6 bases and J 3 bases; bases outside gene matches: 7. This CDR3 is built from 13 residues. Germline V gene lookup returns CDR1 GTSNPN and CDR2 SVGIG (reference sequence). CDR3: CACPLQGYYGYTF. The CDR3, as DNA: TGTGCCTGCCCCTTACAGGGGTACTATGGCTACACCTTC.

This chain joins TRBV5-1 and TRBJ2-3; perhaps TRBD1 as D (6 bases). The V gene lost 4 bases and the J gene lost 0 bases, with 12 bases spanning the gap. CDR1 and CDR2 from the germline V gene are SGHRS and YFSETQ. CDR3 length: 15 amino acids. The CDR3 DNA reads as TGCGCCAGCAGCCTTAGACAGGATAGCACAGATACGCAGTATTTT. Its translation is CASSLRQDSTDTQYF.

The chain couples TRBV5-1 to TRBJ2-5, with 9 bases aligning to TRBD2. The CDR3 runs 15 residues. Germline-derived CDR1 and CDR2 are SGHRS and YFSETQ. V gave up 1 base and J gave up 4 bases; unmatched junction bases: 5. In DNA form, the CDR3 reads TGCGCCAGCAGCTTGACACTAGCGGGCTTAGAGACCCAGTACTTC. Amino acids: CASSLTLAGLETQYF.

This sequence joins TRBV5-1 and TRBJ1-6, with 10 bases identical to TRBD1. The V and J ends lost 4 bases and 10 bases, in that order; junction bases with no gene match: 14. The germline gives CDR1 SGHRS, CDR2 YFSETQ. This CDR3 is 17 amino acids long. The CDR3 region has the DNA TGCGCCAGCAGCCCCCCAGGGACAGGGGCGAACGGCTCACCCCTCCACTTT. This encodes CASSPPGTGANGSPLHF.